One and the same sample provided the 20 T cell receptor beta chains below, sequenced in a study of Graves' ophthalmopathy and Graves' hyperthyroidism. The authors amplified TCR beta CDR3 regions from RNA transcripts. HTBI primers were employed in first-round RT-PCR, then a second-round multiplex PCR followed. TCRdb reprocessed the multiplex PCR reads with MiXCR, giving one entry per CDR3 protein. The sample includes 1 million to 1.3 million distinct CDR3 sequences, less than 45% seen only once; the top ten take around 10%. Sequenced input: peripheral blood or thyroid tissue (not recorded which). The receptors shown here come from an adult man with Graves' hyperthyroidism.

Concerning this clonotype itself: A read error may explain this, as a much larger clone is one base away. V usage is TRBV20-1 and J usage is TRBJ1-2; 9 nucleotides agree with TRBD1. J was trimmed by 8 bases and V by 6 bases; bases with no gene match: 13. The CDR3 loop spans 14 amino acids. Germline CDR1 is DFQATT and CDR2 is SNEGSKA (reference sequence). As DNA, the CDR3 is TGCAGTGCCAGCACCAGGACAGGGGCCGAGGGCTACACCTTC. Translation: CSASTRTGAEGYTF.

The chain combines TRBV2 with TRBJ1-5; TRBD1 might be the D (5 bases). The CDR3 contains 17 residues. The germline CDR1 and CDR2 sequences are SNHLY and FYNNEI. V shed 7 bases and J shed 8 bases, with 27 bases lying between them. CDR3 bases: TGTGCCAGCAATCTAGCGGGTACGGGGGACTCCCCGGAGCCCCAGCATTTT. This codes for CASNLAGTGDSPEPQHF.

This clonotype was detected once. This clone may be a read error of a much larger clone one base away. The gene calls are TRBV7-2 and TRBJ1-2, with unresolved D. CDR3 length equals 15 residues. Germline V lookup: CDR1 SGHTA, CDR2 FQGNSA. V lost 8 bases to trimming and J lost 3 bases, with 19 bases between them. The CDR3 protein is CASGSSRARDYGYTF. The CDR3 coding sequence is TGTGCCAGCGGCTCGAGTCGAGCCCGGGACTATGGCTACACCTTC.

There are many counts of this clonotype. The V call is TRBV24-1, the J call TRBJ1-1; TRBD1 is a possible D gene (5 bases). The germline V gene encodes CDR1 KGHDR and CDR2 SFDVKD. Trimming removed 2 bases from V and 0 bases from J, with 9 bases in between. The CDR3 spans 15 residues. The CDR3 spells CATSDSGAMNTEAFF. The CDR3 DNA sequence: TGTGCCACCAGTGATTCCGGGGCCATGAACACTGAAGCTTTCTTT.

The chain recombines TRBV5-1 with TRBJ1-1, with unresolved D. Germline CDR1 and CDR2: SGHRS and YFSETQ. There are 12 residues in the CDR3. V was trimmed by 3 bases and J by 4 bases, leaving 7 bases between them. CDR3 in DNA: TGCGCCAGCAGCTCCACTGTCACTGAAGCTTTCTTT. The encoded protein is CASSSTVTEAFF.

This clonotype was observed many times. The chain's CDR3 is CASSADRLYSNQPQHF. CDR3 DNA sequence: TGTGCCAGCAGTGCGGACCGTCTTTATAGCAATCAGCCCCAGCATTTT. The chain links TRBV7-9 to TRBJ1-5; D remains ambiguous. Trimming pared 6 bases from V and 0 bases from J, leaving 15 bases between. Germline lookup yields CDR1 SEHNR and CDR2 FQNEAQ (reference sequence). There are 16 residues in the CDR3.

There are a few counts of this clonotype. The chain carries TRBV24-1 and TRBJ1-4; tentatively, D is TRBD1 (5 bases). The CDR3 totals 15 residues. CDR1 KGHDR and CDR2 SFDVKD come from the germline V gene. V was cut by 3 bases and J by 7 bases, with 14 bases left in between. The CDR3: CATSDPRGDGEKLFF. CDR3 bases: TGTGCCACCAGTGATCCCCGGGGCGATGGTGAAAAACTGTTTTTT.

This clonotype has ten or more counts. The V gene is TRBV11-1, the J gene TRBJ1-1; no reliable D call. The CDR3 has 13 residues. Germline lookup yields CDR1 SGHAT and CDR2 FQDESV (reference sequence). V was cut by 6 bases and J by 8 bases, with 16 bases left in between. The CDR3 reads CASRHHSLFEAFF. DNA for the CDR3: TGTGCCAGCAGACACCACTCACTGTTCGAAGCTTTCTTT.

This clonotype was observed at least ten times. V and J are TRBV10-3 and TRBJ2-7; 9 nucleotides agree with TRBD1. The germline CDR1 and CDR2 sequences are ENHRY and SYGVKD. The CDR3 is 13 residues long. Trimming cost V 10 bases and J 4 bases; bases outside gene matches: 8. CDR3 protein: CATQRTGEYEQYF. DNA for the CDR3: TGTGCCACCCAACGGACAGGGGAATACGAGCAGTACTTC.

The rearrangement links TRBV5-1 to TRBJ2-7, with 8 bases matching TRBD1. Germline assignment: CDR1 SGHRS and CDR2 YFSETQ. The CDR3 is 16 residues long. V trimming: 2 bases; J trimming: 3 bases; junction bases outside the gene matches: 10. DNA for the CDR3: TGCGCCAGCAGCTTAAAAAACCGGGACAGGATCTACGAGCAGTACTTC. This gives the protein CASSLKNRDRIYEQYF.

This clonotype was counted many times. This chain connects TRBV15 to TRBJ1-2; 7 nucleotides line up with TRBD1. Losses at the gene ends were 3 bases for V and 4 bases for J; bases not matched to a gene: 11. Germline CDR1 reads LNHNV; CDR2 reads YYDKDF (reference sequence). This CDR3 comprises 16 residues. CDR3 nucleotides: TGTGCCACCAGCAGTGTAACCGGGACAGAGGGCTATGGCTACACCTTC. The encoded protein is CATSSVTGTEGYGYTF.

This clonotype was detected many times. V gene TRBV7-8 combines with J gene TRBJ2-2, with D possibly called TRBD1 or TRBD2 (6 bases each). The V end was cut by 3 bases, the J end by 6 bases, with 14 bases between. The germline V gene encodes CDR1 SGHVS and CDR2 FQNEAQ. CDR3 length: 15 amino acids. CDR3 sequence (DNA): TGTGCCAGCAGCTTGGGGGGCTCCATCGCCGGGGAGCTGTTTTTT. This sequence encodes CASSLGGSIAGELFF. Full variable domain (rest looked up from reference TRBV7-8 and TRBJ2-2): GAGVSQSPRYKVAKRGQDVALRCDPISGHVSLFWYQQALGQGPEFLTYFQNEAQLDKSGLPSDRFFAERPEGSVSTLKIQRTQQEDSAVYLCASSLGGSIAGELFFGEGSRLTVL.

The chain combines TRBV28 with TRBJ1-2; D perhaps matches TRBD1 (5 bases). Germline CDR1 is MDHEN and CDR2 is SYDVKM. V was pared by 6 bases and J by 4 bases, with 15 bases between. This CDR3 contains 14 residues. The CDR3 DNA sequence: TGTGCCAGCAGGCGGGTGGCAGGGTCCTATGGCTACACCTTC. It specifies CASRRVAGSYGYTF.

The sample holds a few counts of this clonotype. The chain uses TRBV9 and TRBJ2-7, with 7 bases fitting TRBD1. The CDR3 covers 15 residues. Germline V gives CDR1 SGDLS, CDR2 YYNGEE. V was pared by 0 bases and J by 3 bases, with 6 bases of the junction left unmatched. The CDR3 loop reads CASSVGAGGFYEQYF. DNA of the CDR3: TGTGCCAGCAGCGTAGGTGCAGGGGGTTTCTACGAGCAGTACTTC.

The table lists this clonotype with many counts. At one end the junction does not follow the germline gene, possibly because of a read error. J is TRBJ1-2 and V is TRBV4-1; 9 bases agree with TRBD1. The CDR3 has 14 amino acids. Per germline, CDR1 MGHRA and CDR2 YSYEKL. The CDR3, as DNA: TGTGCCAGCAGCCAAGTGGGACAGGGTTATGGCTACACCTTC. This sequence encodes CASSQVGQGYGYTF.

This clonotype showed up just a few times. This may be a read error: a much more frequent sequence differs by one nucleotide. This sequence joins TRBV2 and TRBJ1-3; D is undetermined. This CDR3 has 15 amino acids. Trimming left V 5 bases short and J 0 bases short, with 11 bases between. Germline V gene lookup returns CDR1 SNHLY and CDR2 FYNNEI. The CDR3 sequence is CASSKERNSGNTIYF. The CDR3 DNA follows: TGTGCCAGCAGTAAGGAGAGGAACTCTGGAAACACCATATATTTT.

V is TRBV12-3 or TRBV12-4 and J is TRBJ2-7; weak D call: TRBD2 (7 bases). V was shortened by 11 bases and J by 3 bases, with 17 bases between the two germline ends. CDR3 length: 13 residues. CDR3 amino acids: CACARGGDYEQYF. CDR3 sequence (DNA): TGTGCCTGCGCAAGGGGGGGGGACTACGAGCAGTACTTC.

This clonotype showed up many times. The chain combines TRBV2 with TRBJ2-6, with unresolved D. The CDR3 sequence is 13 residues long. Trimming removed 5 bases from V and 4 bases from J, with 6 bases in between. Germline CDR1 is SNHLY and CDR2 is FYNNEI. The CDR3 here is CASSYDGANVLTF. In DNA form, the CDR3 reads TGTGCCAGCAGTTACGACGGGGCCAACGTCCTGACTTTC.

V is TRBV15 and J is TRBJ2-2, with a possible D match to TRBD2 (7 bases). Germline V gene sequence: CDR1 LNHNV, CDR2 YYDKDF (reference sequence). The CDR3 spans 16 residues. Trimming pared 5 bases from V and 7 bases from J, leaving 20 bases between. This CDR3 is CATSVGGKGVVGELFF. As DNA, the CDR3 is TGTGCCACCAGCGTGGGAGGGAAGGGGGTAGTCGGGGAGCTGTTTTTT.

V gene TRBV25-1 combines with J gene TRBJ1-1; D is unclear. This CDR3 is built from 13 residues. From germline, CDR1 is MGHDK and CDR2 SYGVNS. Trimming took off 10 bases at V and 0 bases at J, with 12 bases between the two ends. CDR3 sequence: CAKPGAMNTEAFF. Here the CDR3 DNA reads TGTGCCAAGCCAGGAGCCATGAACACTGAAGCTTTCTTT.